This T cell receptor (beta chain) was observed in a study of T cell responses to AZD1222 COVID-19 vaccine. Notes on the study in general: Targeting of unmutated variant regions was reportedly seen in nearly half of spike-specific TCRs. Repertoire sampling occurred only after the peak T cell response. Clonal diversity was possibly underestimated, and white British individuals and females predominated among donors. CD4 TCRs associated with vaccination spanned spike, dominating at 160-218 and 743-854.

V was shortened by 6 bases and J by 1 base, with 12 bases between the two germline ends. Looked up from germline, CDR1 is KGHSH and CDR2 is LQKENI. CDR3 length: 15 residues. Comments on this clone: The antigen is undetermined.

The method was immunoSEQ multiplex PCR; TCRdb's version includes in-frame clones alone and lacks a portion of them. The profile shows 150,000 or so clones, roughly 90% of them singletons. The source of this sequence is an adult in good health. V and J are TRBV18 and TRBJ2-2; D gene uncertain. Source: peripheral blood, taken on day 0 of AZD1222 vaccination. The DNA for the CDR3 is TGTGCCAGCTCCTCTTTGAAAGGGAACACCGGGGAGCTGTTTTTT. Its translation is CASSSLKGNTGELFF.